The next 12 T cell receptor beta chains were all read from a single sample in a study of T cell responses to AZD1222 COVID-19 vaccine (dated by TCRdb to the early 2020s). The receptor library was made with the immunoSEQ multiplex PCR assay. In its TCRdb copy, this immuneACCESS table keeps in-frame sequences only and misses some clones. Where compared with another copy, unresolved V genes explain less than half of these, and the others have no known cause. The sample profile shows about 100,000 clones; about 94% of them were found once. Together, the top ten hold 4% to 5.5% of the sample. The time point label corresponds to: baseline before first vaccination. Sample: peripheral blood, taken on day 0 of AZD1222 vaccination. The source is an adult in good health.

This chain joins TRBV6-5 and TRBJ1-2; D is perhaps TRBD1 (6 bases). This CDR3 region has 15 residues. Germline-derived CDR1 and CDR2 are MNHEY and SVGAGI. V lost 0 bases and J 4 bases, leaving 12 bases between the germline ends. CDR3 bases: TGTGCCAGCAGTTACTCGGGGGCGGCTGGCTATGGCTACACCTTC. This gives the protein CASSYSGAAGYGYTF.

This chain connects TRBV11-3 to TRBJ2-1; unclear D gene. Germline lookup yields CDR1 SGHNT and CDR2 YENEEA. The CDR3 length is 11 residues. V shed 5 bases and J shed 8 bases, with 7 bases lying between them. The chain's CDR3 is CASSEVDEQFF. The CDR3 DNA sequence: TGTGCCAGCAGCGAGGTGGATGAGCAGTTCTTC.

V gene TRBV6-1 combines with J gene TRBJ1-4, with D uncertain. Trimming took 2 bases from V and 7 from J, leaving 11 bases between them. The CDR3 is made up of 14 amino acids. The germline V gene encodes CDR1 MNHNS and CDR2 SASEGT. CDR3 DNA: TGTGCCAGCAGTGAAAATAGGGATTCTGAAAAACTGTTTTTT. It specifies CASSENRDSEKLFF.

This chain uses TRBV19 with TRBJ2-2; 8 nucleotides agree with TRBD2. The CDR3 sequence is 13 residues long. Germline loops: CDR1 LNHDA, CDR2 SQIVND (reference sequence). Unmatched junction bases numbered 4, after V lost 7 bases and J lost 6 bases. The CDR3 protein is CASMVGRAGELFF. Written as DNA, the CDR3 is TGTGCCAGTATGGTCGGGAGGGCCGGGGAGCTGTTTTTT.

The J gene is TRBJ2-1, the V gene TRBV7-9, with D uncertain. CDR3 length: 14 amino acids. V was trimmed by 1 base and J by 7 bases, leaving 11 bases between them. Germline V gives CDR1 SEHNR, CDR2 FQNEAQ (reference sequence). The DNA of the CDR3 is TGTGCCAGCAGCTTAGTATCCCTCGCGAATGAGCAGTTCTTC. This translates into CASSLVSLANEQFF. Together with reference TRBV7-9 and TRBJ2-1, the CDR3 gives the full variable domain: DTGVSQNPRHKITKRGQNVTFRCDPISEHNRLYWYRQTLGQGPEFLTYFQNEAQLEKSRLLSDRFSAERPKGSFSTLEIQRTEQGDSAMYLCASSLVSLANEQFFGPGTRLTVL.

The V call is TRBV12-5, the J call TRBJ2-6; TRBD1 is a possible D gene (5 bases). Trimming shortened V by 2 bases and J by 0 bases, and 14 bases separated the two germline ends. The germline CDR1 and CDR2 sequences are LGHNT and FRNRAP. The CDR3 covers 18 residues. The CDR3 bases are TGTGCTAGTGGTTTGTGGACACGCTATTTCTCTGGGGCCAACGTCCTGACTTTC. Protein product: CASGLWTRYFSGANVLTF.

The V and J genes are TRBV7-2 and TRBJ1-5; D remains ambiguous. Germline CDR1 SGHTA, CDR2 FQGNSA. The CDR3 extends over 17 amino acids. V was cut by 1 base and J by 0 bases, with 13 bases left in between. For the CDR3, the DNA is TGTGCCAGCAGCTTAGGGGCCAGCACCTATAGCAATCAGCCCCAGCATTTT. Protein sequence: CASSLGASTYSNQPQHF.

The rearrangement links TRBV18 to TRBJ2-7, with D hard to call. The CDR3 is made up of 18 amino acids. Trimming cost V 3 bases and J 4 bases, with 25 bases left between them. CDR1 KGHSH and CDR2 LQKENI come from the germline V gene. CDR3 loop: CASSPLVDRGPLGYEQYF. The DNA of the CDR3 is TGTGCCAGCTCACCTCTGGTTGATCGCGGCCCTCTCGGGTACGAGCAGTACTTC.

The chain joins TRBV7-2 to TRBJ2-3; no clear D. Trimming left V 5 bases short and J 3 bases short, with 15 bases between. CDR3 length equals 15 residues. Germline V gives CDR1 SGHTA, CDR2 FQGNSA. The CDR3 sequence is CASSPQLVRTDTQYF. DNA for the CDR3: TGTGCCAGCAGCCCTCAATTAGTGCGGACAGATACGCAGTATTTT.

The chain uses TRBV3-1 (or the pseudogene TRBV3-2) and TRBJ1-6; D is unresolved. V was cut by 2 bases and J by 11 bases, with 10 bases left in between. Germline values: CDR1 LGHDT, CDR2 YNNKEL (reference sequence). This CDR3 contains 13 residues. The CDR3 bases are TGTGCCAGCAGCCAAAATGTGAGGACACCCCTCCACTTT. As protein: CASSQNVRTPLHF.

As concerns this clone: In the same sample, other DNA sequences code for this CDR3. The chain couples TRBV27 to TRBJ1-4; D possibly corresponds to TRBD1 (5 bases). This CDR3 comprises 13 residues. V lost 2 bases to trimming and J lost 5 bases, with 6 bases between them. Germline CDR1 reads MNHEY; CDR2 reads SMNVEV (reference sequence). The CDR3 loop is CASSLRGNEKLFF. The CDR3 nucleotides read TGTGCCAGCAGTTTAAGGGGAAATGAAAAACTGTTTTTT.

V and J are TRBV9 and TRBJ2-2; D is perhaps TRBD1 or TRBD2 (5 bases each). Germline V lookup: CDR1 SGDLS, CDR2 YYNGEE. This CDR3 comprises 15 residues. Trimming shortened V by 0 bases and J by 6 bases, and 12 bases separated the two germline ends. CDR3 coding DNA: TGTGCCAGCAGCGTAGGGGGGACGAGTTCCGGGGAGCTGTTTTTT. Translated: CASSVGGTSSGELFF. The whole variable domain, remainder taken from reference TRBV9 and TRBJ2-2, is DSGVTQTPKHLITATGQRVTLRCSPRSGDLSVYWYQQSLDQGLQFLIQYYNGEERAKGNILERFSAQQFPDLHSELNLSSLELGDSALYFCASSVGGTSSGELFFGEGSRLTVL.